These 11 T cell receptor beta chains originate from one sample sequenced in a study of control samples from healthy donors and cancer patients. Sequencing used immunoSEQ multiplex PCR; TCRdb keeps in-frame clones, though not all of them. The table has 98,000 or so clones, around four fifths seen once. The sample comprised blood. The receptor set was obtained from a man between 18 and 29 years old in good health.

The chain recombines TRBV5-4 with TRBJ1-3; tentatively, D is TRBD1 (5 bases). The V end was cut by 2 bases, the J end by 2 bases, with 17 bases between. The length of the CDR3 is 17 residues. Germline V gives CDR1 SGHNT, CDR2 YYREEE (reference sequence). Here the CDR3 DNA reads TGTGCCAGCAGCTTTGGCCCTACGGGGGGGACTGGAAACACCATATATTTT. It is translated as CASSFGPTGGTGNTIYF.

The V call is TRBV25-1, the J call TRBJ1-2; no firm D call. V was cut by 4 bases and J by 4 bases, with 13 bases left in between. CDR1 is MGHDK and CDR2 is SYGVNS in the germline V gene. CDR3 length: 14 amino acids. The CDR3 region has the DNA TGTGCCAGCAGTGTTTCGGACCGAATCTATGGCTACACCTTC. It yields the protein CASSVSDRIYGYTF.

The chain carries TRBV28 and TRBJ2-1; either TRBD1 or TRBD2 may supply D (5 bases each). Germline-derived CDR1 and CDR2 are MDHEN and SYDVKM. This CDR3 spans 18 amino acids. V lost 2 bases to trimming and J lost 8 bases, with 25 bases between them. The CDR3: CASSLTPRAFSVRDEQFF. The CDR3, as DNA: TGTGCCAGCAGTTTAACCCCCAGGGCCTTTTCGGTGAGGGATGAGCAGTTCTTC.

This clone was observed a handful of times. This chain uses TRBV3-1 (or the pseudogene TRBV3-2) with TRBJ1-4; D might be TRBD1 (6 bases). This CDR3 is built from 15 residues. CDR1 and CDR2 from the germline V gene are LGHDT and YNNKEL (reference sequence). V gave up 4 bases and J gave up 8 bases, with 17 bases separating them. The CDR3 region is CASSLGQTSIEKLFF. As DNA, the CDR3 is TGTGCCAGCAGCCTAGGACAGACCTCAATAGAAAAACTGTTTTTT.

J is TRBJ2-2 and V is TRBV25-1; weak D call: TRBD2 (6 bases). With 1 base removed from V and 2 bases from J, the gap between germline ends came to 11 bases. CDR1 is MGHDK and CDR2 is SYGVNS in the germline V gene. The CDR3 is 16 residues long. The CDR3 region has the DNA TGTGCCAGCAGTGAATCCCCGGCGGGAAACACCGGGGAGCTGTTTTTT. Encoded protein: CASSESPAGNTGELFF.

The chain employs TRBV3-1 (or the pseudogene TRBV3-2) and TRBJ1-3; D gene uncertain. CDR1 LGHDT and CDR2 YNNKEL come from the germline V gene (reference sequence). The CDR3 runs 15 residues. V lost 4 bases and J lost 7, with 17 bases in between. CDR3 DNA: TGTGCCAGCAGCCGGGTGCTAGGCCGGTTGAACACCATATATTTT. Protein product: CASSRVLGRLNTIYF.

The CDR3 is CSASAWGLTGELFF. The CDR3 DNA is TGCAGTGCTAGTGCGTGGGGGCTCACCGGGGAGCTGTTTTTT. V gene TRBV20-1 combines with J gene TRBJ2-2; maybe TRBD1 (6 bases). This CDR3 spans 14 amino acids. CDR1 and CDR2 (germline): DFQATT, SNEGSKA (reference sequence). V gave up 3 bases and J gave up 4 bases, with 12 bases separating them.

This clone was detected a few times. The CDR3 loop is CASSDWGASYGYTF. The DNA of the CDR3 is TGTGCCAGCAGTGATTGGGGGGCCTCCTATGGCTACACCTTC. The chain carries TRBV2 and TRBJ1-2; tentatively, D is TRBD1 (6 bases). The V gene's germline CDR1 is SNHLY and CDR2 FYNNEI. Trimming shortened V by 3 bases and J by 4 bases, and 12 bases separated the two germline ends. The CDR3 totals 14 residues.

The chain links TRBV27 to TRBJ1-1; D remains ambiguous. V lost 5 bases and J lost 0, with 16 bases in between. The CDR3 is made up of 16 amino acids. Germline V gene data show CDR1 as MNHEY and CDR2 as SMNVEV (reference sequence). The CDR3 protein is CASSPFPTELNTEAFF. The CDR3 coding sequence is TGTGCCAGCAGTCCCTTCCCGACGGAGCTGAACACTGAAGCTTTCTTT.

This chain connects TRBV30 to TRBJ1-1; maybe TRBD1 (5 bases). V was shortened by 2 bases and J by 1 base, with 14 bases between the two germline ends. CDR1 and CDR2 from the germline V gene are GTSNPN and SVGIG (reference sequence). The CDR3 totals 15 residues. Written as DNA, the CDR3 is TGTGCCTGGAGTTTTCTAGGGACGGCGAACACTGAAGCTTTCTTT. It specifies CAWSFLGTANTEAFF.

V is TRBV5-1 and J is TRBJ1-3, with TRBD1 matching 9 bases. The germline CDR1 and CDR2 sequences are SGHRS and YFSETQ. With V trimmed by 1 base and J by 4 bases, 6 bases remained unmatched. The CDR3 totals 16 residues. The CDR3: CASSLTGQGSGNTIYF. The CDR3 nucleotides read TGCGCCAGCAGCTTGACGGGACAGGGCTCAGGAAACACCATATATTTT.